This T cell receptor (beta chain) was profiled in a study of blood T cell repertoires in COVID-19. About the research overall: Both acute and convalescent COVID-19 samples were obtained from the United States, Italy and Spain. PBMCs, B-cell-depleted T cells, or T cells provided the cDNA or gDNA that made up the material.

In the study's own analysis: Amplification of reference gene primers provided the estimated nucleated cell counts. The table came from immunoSEQ multiplex PCR; TCRdb's copy has only in-frame clones and leaves some out. The V and J calls and clone size are taken from that table; D and trimming were inferred from the DNA. The data show 400,000 to 450,000 clones, about nine tenths seen once. V lost 2 bases and J 3 bases, leaving 16 bases between the germline ends. Germline CDR1 reads SGHDN; CDR2 reads FVKESK. The CDR3 loop spans 16 amino acids. The sample holds a few counts of this clone. The sequence derives from a woman in her thirties with active or convalescent COVID-19. Sequenced: peripheral blood. The rearrangement joins TRBV14 to TRBJ1-2; D unclear. DNA of the CDR3: TGTGCCAGCAGCCAAAGCGGACGGGTGCAGGACTATGGCTACACCTTC. It is translated as CASSQSGRVQDYGYTF.